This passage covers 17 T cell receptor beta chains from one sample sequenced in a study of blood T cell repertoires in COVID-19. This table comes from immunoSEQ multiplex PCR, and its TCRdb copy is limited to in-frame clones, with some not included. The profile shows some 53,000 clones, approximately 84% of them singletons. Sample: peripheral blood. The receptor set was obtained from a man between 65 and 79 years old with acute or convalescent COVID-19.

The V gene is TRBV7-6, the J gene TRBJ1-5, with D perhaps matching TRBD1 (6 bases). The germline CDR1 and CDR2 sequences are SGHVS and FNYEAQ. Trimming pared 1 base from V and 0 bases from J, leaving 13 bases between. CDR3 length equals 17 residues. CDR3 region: CASSLGQVPFSNQPQHF. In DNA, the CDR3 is TGTGCCAGCAGCTTAGGACAGGTACCATTTAGCAATCAGCCCCAGCATTTT.

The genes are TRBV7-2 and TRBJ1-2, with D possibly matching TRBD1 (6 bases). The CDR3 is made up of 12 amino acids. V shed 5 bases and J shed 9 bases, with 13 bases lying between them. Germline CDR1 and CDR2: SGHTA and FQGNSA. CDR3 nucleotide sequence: TGTGCCAGCAGCACAGACAGGTTGCGCTACACCTTC. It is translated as CASSTDRLRYTF.

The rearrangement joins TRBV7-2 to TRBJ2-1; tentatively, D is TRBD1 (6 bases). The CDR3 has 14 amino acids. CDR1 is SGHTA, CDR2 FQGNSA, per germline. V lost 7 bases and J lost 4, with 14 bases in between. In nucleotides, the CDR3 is TGTGCCAGCACCCTCCGAGGGGGATACAATGAGCAGTTCTTC. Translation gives CASTLRGGYNEQFF.

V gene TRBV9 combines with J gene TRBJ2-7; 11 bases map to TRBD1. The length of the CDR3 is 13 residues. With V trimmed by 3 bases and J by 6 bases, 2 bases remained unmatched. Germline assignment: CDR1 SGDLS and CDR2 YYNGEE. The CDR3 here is CASSAGTGGEQYV. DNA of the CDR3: TGTGCCAGCAGCGCCGGGACAGGGGGCGAGCAGTACGTC.

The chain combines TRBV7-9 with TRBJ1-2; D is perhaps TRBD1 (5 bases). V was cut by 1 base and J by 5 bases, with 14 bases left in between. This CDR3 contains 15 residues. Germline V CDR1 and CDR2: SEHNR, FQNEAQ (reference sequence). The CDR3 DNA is TGTGCCAGCAGCTTAGGTCAGGGTCGAACATATGGCTACACCTTC. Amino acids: CASSLGQGRTYGYTF.

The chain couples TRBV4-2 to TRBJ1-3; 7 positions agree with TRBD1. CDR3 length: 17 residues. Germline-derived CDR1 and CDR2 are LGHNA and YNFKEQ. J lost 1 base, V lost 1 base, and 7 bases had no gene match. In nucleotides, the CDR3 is TGTGCCAGCAGCCAAGTGACAGGGAGAGGATCTGGAAACACCATATATTTT. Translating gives CASSQVTGRGSGNTIYF.

This CDR3 is CASSPDRFQETQYF. In DNA form, the CDR3 reads TGTGCCAGCAGTCCTGACAGGTTCCAAGAGACCCAGTACTTC. The chain joins TRBV27 to TRBJ2-5, with D tentatively TRBD1 (6 bases). This CDR3 is built from 14 residues. Per the germline V gene, CDR1 is MNHEY and CDR2 is SMNVEV (reference sequence). V lost 5 bases and J 1 base, leaving 11 bases between the germline ends.

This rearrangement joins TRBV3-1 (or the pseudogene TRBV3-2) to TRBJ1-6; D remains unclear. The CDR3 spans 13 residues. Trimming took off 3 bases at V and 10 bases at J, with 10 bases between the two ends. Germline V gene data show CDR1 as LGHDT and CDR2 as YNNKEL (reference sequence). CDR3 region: CASSQERISPLHF. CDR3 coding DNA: TGTGCCAGCAGCCAGGAGAGGATATCACCCCTCCACTTT.

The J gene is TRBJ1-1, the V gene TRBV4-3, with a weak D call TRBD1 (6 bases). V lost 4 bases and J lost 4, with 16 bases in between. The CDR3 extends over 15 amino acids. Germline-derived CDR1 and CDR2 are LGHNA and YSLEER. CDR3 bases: TGCGCCAGCAGCCGAAGACAGGACGAGGGCACTGAAGCTTTCTTT. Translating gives CASSRRQDEGTEAFF.

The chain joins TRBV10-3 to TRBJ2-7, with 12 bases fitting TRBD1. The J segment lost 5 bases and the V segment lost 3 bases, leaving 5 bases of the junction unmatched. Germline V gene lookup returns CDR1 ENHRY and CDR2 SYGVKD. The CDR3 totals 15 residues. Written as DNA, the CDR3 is TGTGCCATCAGTGACCCCGGGACAGGGGGCAACGAGCAGTACTTC. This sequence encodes CAISDPGTGGNEQYF.

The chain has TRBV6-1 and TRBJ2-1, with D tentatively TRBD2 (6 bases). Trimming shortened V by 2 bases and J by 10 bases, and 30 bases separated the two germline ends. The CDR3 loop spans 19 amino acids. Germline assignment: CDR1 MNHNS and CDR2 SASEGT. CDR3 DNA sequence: TGTGCCAGCAGTGAAAGAGACAGCCGGAGGGGCGGACGTCGGGAGGAGCAGTTCTTC. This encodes CASSERDSRRGGRREEQFF.

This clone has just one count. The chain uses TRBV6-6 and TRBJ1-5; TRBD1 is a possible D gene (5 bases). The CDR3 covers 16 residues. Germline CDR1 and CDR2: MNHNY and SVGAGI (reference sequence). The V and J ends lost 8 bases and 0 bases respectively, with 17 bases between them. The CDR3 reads CASGGDRMNSNQPQHF. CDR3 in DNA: TGTGCCAGCGGGGGGGACCGGATGAATAGCAATCAGCCCCAGCATTTT.

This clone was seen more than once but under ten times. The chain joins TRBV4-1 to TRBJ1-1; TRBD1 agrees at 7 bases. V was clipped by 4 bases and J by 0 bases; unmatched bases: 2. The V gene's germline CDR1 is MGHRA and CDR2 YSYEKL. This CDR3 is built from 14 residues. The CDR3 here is CASSPTGLNTEAFF. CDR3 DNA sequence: TGCGCCAGCAGCCCGACAGGGTTGAACACTGAAGCTTTCTTT.

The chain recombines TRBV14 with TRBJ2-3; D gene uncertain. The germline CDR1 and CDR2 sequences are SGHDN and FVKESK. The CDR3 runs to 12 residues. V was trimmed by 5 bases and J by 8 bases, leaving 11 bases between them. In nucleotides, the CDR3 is TGTGCCAGCAGCATGATGATGGCTACGCAGTATTTT. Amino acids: CASSMMMATQYF.

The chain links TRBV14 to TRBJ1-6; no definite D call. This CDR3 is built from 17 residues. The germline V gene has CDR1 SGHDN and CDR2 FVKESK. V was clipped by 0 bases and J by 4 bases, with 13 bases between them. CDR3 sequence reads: CASSQDPRRGYNSPLHF. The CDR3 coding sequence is TGTGCCAGCAGCCAAGATCCCCGCCGGGGTTATAATTCACCCCTCCACTTT.

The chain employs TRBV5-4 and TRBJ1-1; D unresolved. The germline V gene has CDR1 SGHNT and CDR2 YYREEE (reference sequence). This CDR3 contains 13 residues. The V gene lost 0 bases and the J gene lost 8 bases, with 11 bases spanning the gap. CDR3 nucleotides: TGTGCCAGCAGCTTGGAGCGGCGAGGAGAAGCTTTCTTT. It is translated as CASSLERRGEAFF.

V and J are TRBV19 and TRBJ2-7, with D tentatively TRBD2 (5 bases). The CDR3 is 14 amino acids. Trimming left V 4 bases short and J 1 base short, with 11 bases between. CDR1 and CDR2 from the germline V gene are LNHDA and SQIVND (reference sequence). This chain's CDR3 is CASSNEGFSYEQYF. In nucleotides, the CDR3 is TGTGCCAGTAGTAACGAGGGCTTTTCCTACGAGCAGTACTTC.